One sample yielded the 13 T cell receptor beta chains listed below, sequenced in a study of long-term antiretroviral therapy in people with HIV (dated by TCRdb to between 2021 and 2022). The immunoSEQ hsTCRB v3.0 assay was used at survey level resolution to sequence the TRB variable region. Drawn from immuneACCESS, this table holds only the in-frame rearrangements with V and J called that TCRdb kept. Clones are partly lost; checked studies trace under half to an unresolved V gene and leave the rest unexplained. The sample table records roughly 39,000 clones; 86% of these occur just once. The leading ten clones occupy about 4% of the sample. The sequencing here drew on unsorted PBMCs, taken just before starting antiretroviral therapy. These TCRs come from a woman under 30 with HIV.

The DNA for the CDR3 is TGTGCCAGCCGCATGCAGGGGCGAGATGGCTACACCTTC. This gives the protein CASRMQGRDGYTF. The rearrangement links TRBV28 to TRBJ1-2, with D possibly TRBD1 on 6 matching bases. The CDR3 is 13 residues long. Germline CDR1 MDHEN, CDR2 SYDVKM. The V end lost 8 bases, the J end lost 6 bases, and 16 bases lay between the germline ends.

This chain links TRBV5-1 with TRBJ2-7, with 10 bases matching TRBD2. The CDR3 covers 14 residues. Per germline, CDR1 SGHRS and CDR2 YFSETQ. The J segment lost 6 bases and the V segment lost 4 bases, leaving 7 bases of the junction unmatched. The CDR3 loop reads CASSATGTSAEQYF. CDR3 DNA: TGCGCCAGCAGCGCAACCGGGACTAGCGCCGAGCAGTACTTC.

The chain combines TRBV6-4 with TRBJ2-1, with D perhaps TRBD1 or TRBD2 (5 bases each). Trimming took off 6 bases at V and 6 bases at J, with 18 bases between the two ends. Per germline, CDR1 MRHNA and CDR2 SNTAGT. This CDR3 contains 15 residues. CDR3 residues: CASSWWGTEGNEQFF. The CDR3 coding sequence is TGTGCCAGCAGCTGGTGGGGGACCGAGGGCAATGAGCAGTTCTTC.

This CDR3 reads CASSERWGDREGNQPQHF. The CDR3 DNA sequence: TGCGCCAGCAGTGAGAGGTGGGGGGACAGGGAAGGCAATCAGCCCCAGCATTTT. J is TRBJ1-5 and V is TRBV10-1; TRBD1 matches 9 bases. CDR3 size: 18 residues. The V gene's germline CDR1 is WNHNN and CDR2 SYGVQD (reference sequence). V lost 2 bases, J lost 2 bases, and 10 bases stayed unmatched.

This rearrangement joins TRBV6-5 to TRBJ2-7, with 7 bases fitting TRBD2. After removal of 5 bases from V and 2 bases from J, the junction contained 3 bases not matched to a gene. The CDR3 totals 13 residues. CDR1 MNHEY and CDR2 SVGAGI come from the germline V gene. Here the CDR3 DNA reads TGTGCCAGCAGTGGGGACTACCCCTACGAGCAGTACTTC. As protein: CASSGDYPYEQYF.

CDR3 DNA sequence: TGCGCCAGCAGCCAAGAGGGGACAGGAATCTACGAGCAGTACTTC. It is translated as CASSQEGTGIYEQYF. This rearrangement joins TRBV4-1 to TRBJ2-7, with 8 bases aligning to TRBD1. The germline CDR1 and CDR2 sequences are MGHRA and YSYEKL. CDR3 length equals 15 residues. With 0 bases clipped from V and 3 bases from J, the junction kept 4 bases outside the gene matches.

The chain recombines TRBV11-2 with TRBJ2-1; 9 nucleotides match TRBD2. The CDR3 runs 15 residues. With V trimmed by 1 base and J by 4 bases, 2 bases remained unmatched. CDR1 is SGHAT and CDR2 is FQNNGV in the germline V gene. The CDR3 spells CASSLASGVYNEQFF. The CDR3 DNA is TGTGCCAGCAGCTTAGCTAGCGGGGTTTACAATGAGCAGTTCTTC.

V is TRBV10-1 and J is TRBJ1-2; D gene ambiguous. V lost 3 bases and J 4 bases, leaving 9 bases between the germline ends. CDR3 size: 13 residues. Germline values: CDR1 WNHNN, CDR2 SYGVQD (reference sequence). The CDR3 region is CASSDSVLYGYTF. DNA of the CDR3: TGCGCCAGCAGTGATTCGGTCCTCTATGGCTACACCTTC.

CDR3 sequence (DNA): TGCGCCAGCAGCCAGGGGTTTGTAGCGGGAGCTCTGGACTCCTACAATGAGCAGTTCTTC. It translates to CASSQGFVAGALDSYNEQFF. The chain uses TRBV4-3 and TRBJ2-1, with 9 bases lining up with TRBD2. The CDR3 extends over 20 amino acids. V was clipped by 3 bases and J by 0 bases; unmatched bases: 15. The V gene's germline CDR1 is LGHNA and CDR2 YSLEER.

The chain combines TRBV7-3 with TRBJ2-2; D is uncertain. Germline V gene lookup returns CDR1 SGHTA and CDR2 FQGTGA. The CDR3 consists of 14 residues. V was trimmed by 1 base and J by 2 bases, leaving 5 bases between them. The CDR3 coding sequence is TGTGCCAGCAGCTTAAGGGTTAACACCGGGGAGCTGTTTTTT. As protein: CASSLRVNTGELFF.

This chain joins TRBV5-4 and TRBJ1-1; D ambiguous. The CDR3 sequence is 14 residues long. CDR1 and CDR2 from the germline V gene are SGHNT and YYREEE (reference sequence). With 1 base removed from V and 1 base from J, the gap between germline ends came to 8 bases. The CDR3 bases are TGTGCCAGCAGCTTGAAGGTGTCGAACACTGAAGCTTTCTTT. Protein: CASSLKVSNTEAFF.

The chain has TRBV9 and TRBJ2-1; 11 positions match TRBD2. V shed 4 bases, J shed 0 bases, and the junction held 18 bases outside the gene matches. The germline V gene encodes CDR1 SGDLS and CDR2 YYNGEE. This CDR3 is 21 amino acids long. DNA for the CDR3: TGTGCCAGCAGCCTACCTAAACCGGGACTAGCGGAGCCGAGCTCCTACAATGAGCAGTTCTTC. Translated: CASSLPKPGLAEPSSYNEQFF.

The gene calls are TRBV5-4 and TRBJ2-3; TRBD2 aligns across 10 bases. This CDR3 has 16 residues. Germline V gives CDR1 SGHNT, CDR2 YYREEE (reference sequence). With 0 bases clipped from V and 5 bases from J, the junction kept 6 bases outside the gene matches. This CDR3 reads CASSLGQLAGRDTQYF. CDR3 nucleotides: TGTGCCAGCAGCTTGGGTCAACTAGCGGGGAGAGATACGCAGTATTTT.